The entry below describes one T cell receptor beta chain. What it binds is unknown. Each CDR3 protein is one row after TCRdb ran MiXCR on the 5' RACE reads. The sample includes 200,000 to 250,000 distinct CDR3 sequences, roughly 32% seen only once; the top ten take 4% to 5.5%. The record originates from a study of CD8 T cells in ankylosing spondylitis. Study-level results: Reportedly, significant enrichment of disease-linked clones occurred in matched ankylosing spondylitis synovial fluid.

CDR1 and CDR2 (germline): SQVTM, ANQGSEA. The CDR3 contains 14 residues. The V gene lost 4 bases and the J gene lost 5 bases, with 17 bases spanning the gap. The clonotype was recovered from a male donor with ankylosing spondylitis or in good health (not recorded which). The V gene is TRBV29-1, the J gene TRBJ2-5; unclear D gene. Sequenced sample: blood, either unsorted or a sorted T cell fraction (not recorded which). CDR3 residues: CSVVGSNAGETQYF. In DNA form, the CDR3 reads TGCAGCGTTGTGGGTTCCAACGCCGGGGAGACCCAGTACTTC.